This T cell receptor beta chain was sequenced during a study of T cells in Graves' hyperthyroidism and ophthalmopathy (dated by TCRdb to the late 2010s). For context, the study as a whole: Peripheral blood was sampled at the time of initial diagnosis, prior to any treatment. In addition, the study compared T-cell repertoires in thyroid tissue and in blood from five to seven Graves' hyperthyroidism patients. An independent validation cohort of fewer than 20 hyperthyroidism patients and 17 patients who later progressed to ophthalmopathy tested prospective prediction of ophthalmopathy. The approximately 98 discovery patients were randomly divided into training and test sets at a 7:3 ratio. After blood sampling, hyperthyroidism patients were treated with methimazole at a starting dose of 30 mg daily, and ophthalmopathy patients were treated with high-dose intravenous methylprednisolone. According to the paper, TCR Vbeta CDR3 sequencing was carried out on about 140 peripheral blood samples, which came from more than 40 ophthalmopathy, about 75 hyperthyroidism and some 17 progressor patients. To identify TCR V-J signatures that set the groups apart, the researchers used a discovery cohort of 100 patients, made up of around 40 with Graves' ophthalmopathy and approximately 57 with stable Graves' hyperthyroidism. The paper's findings and limits, for the study overall: Blood samples also contained most of the expanded thyroid clonotypes (frequency above 0.001), which suggests that blood repertoires may reflect thyroid immune responses. Ophthalmopathy was separated from stable hyperthyroidism by a 13 V-J signature model, with just over 85% sensitivity and about 81% specificity obtained in cross-validation and 80%/75% obtained in testing. Sample size was not statistically predetermined, and investigators were not blinded to group allocation. In validation, the model predicted progression to ophthalmopathy a median of around six months before onset, with approximately 70% sensitivity and roughly 79% specificity.

Ophthalmopathy patients had moderately to severely active disease, Clinical Activity Score of at least 3, NOSPECS grade of at least 4, and duration under 3 months. Exclusion was applied to patients with uncontrolled infections, other autoimmune diseases, pregnancy or lactation. Clinical symptoms, serum thyroxine and TRAb, thyroid ultrasound, and orbital computed tomography formed the basis for the diagnoses. PBMCs were isolated from about 10 ml of fresh peripheral blood by Ficoll-Paque density gradient centrifugation. Trizol reagent was used to extract total RNA, and RNA quality was then checked on an Agilent 2100 Bioanalyzer. The table lists this clonotype with many counts. This receptor's antigen is unknown. No clone much larger than this one lies a single base away; base qualities are absent. The TCR beta CDR3 regions were amplified from RNA transcripts. The first round of RT-PCR for the TCR CDR3 was performed with the HTBI primer set and the Qiagen OneStep RT-PCR kit. The libraries were constructed in a second round of multiplex PCR and then size-selected and purified. Libraries were sequenced paired-end with 100 bp reads on an Illumina HiSeq2000. The paper's processing steps were these. Raw data were processed with SOAPnuke, discarding reads with adapters, uncalled bases, mean Phred below 15, or no exact constant-primer or identifier match. COPE v1.2.5 was used to merge the high-quality paired reads, and each unique nucleotide sequence was defined as a clonotype. MiTCR v1.1 was used to align clonotypes to the IMGT TRBV, TRBD and TRBJ reference segments. The analysis included only V-J combinations with a frequency above 0.0001, which together covered roughly 99% of the repertoires. The TCS score was defined as F50 (clonal expansion) divided by E x V (chaos), with BLOSUM62-based TCRdist calculated between CDR3 peptides within each V-J. Welch's t-statistics and random forest reduced roughly 540 V-J features to 10 to 15, which were used in a naive Bayes classifier (R e1071). TCRdb reprocessing: public reads trimmed at Q25 with fastp, clones called with MiXCR, in-frame beta chains kept. Duplicate CDR3 protein sequences are folded into a single record with the most common DNA and genes. The V and J calls and clone size are TCRdb's, not the authors'. The sample has around 240,000 distinct CDR3 sequences on record, about 15% of them singletons. The ten largest clones add up to around 30% of the sample.

V loses 3 bases, J loses 0 bases, and the germline ends lie 6 bases apart. The CDR3 measures 14 amino acids from cysteine to phenylalanine. The only DNA kept is the CDR3, 42 bases in frame from the first base. From a lookup of the germline V gene, CDR1 and CDR2 are MDHEN and SYDVKM. The sample taken for sequencing was blood. The V gene is TRBV28 and the J gene is TRBJ2-1, with no reliable assignment of the D segment. This clonotype was obtained from a young woman with Graves' ophthalmopathy. The DNA sequence reads TGTGCCAGCAGTTTCCAGAGCTCCTACAATGAGCAGTTCTTC. It translates to CASSFQSSYNEQFF.